This TCR beta chain was profiled in a study of long-term antiretroviral therapy in people with HIV. Survey-level resolution applied to immunoSEQ assay v3.0. The table came from immunoSEQ multiplex PCR; TCRdb's copy has only in-frame clones and leaves some out. This table has 15,000 to 20,000 clones, around four fifths appearing once. Study results and limitations: Pre-ART clonal expansions dominated every time point's repertoire.

The V and J ends lost 1 base and 5 bases respectively, with 12 bases between them. CDR1 and CDR2 (germline): SGHVS, FNYEAQ. The CDR3 covers 15 residues. Sampling of each donor yielded at least one pre-ART PBMC sample and at least two post-ART PBMC samples. Each HIV-infected participant was given treatment in the United States. On this clone itself: Its antigen remains unidentified.

This specimen consisted of unsorted PBMCs, obtained 0.1 years after starting antiretroviral therapy. V usage is TRBV7-6 and J usage is TRBJ1-5; the D gene is possibly TRBD1 (5 bases). This receptor was obtained from a man aged 18 to 30 with HIV. The CDR3 DNA is TGTGCCAGCAGCTTAGAACCAGGAGGGGATCAGCCCCAGCATTTT. Translation: CASSLEPGGDQPQHF.